This T cell receptor beta chain emerged from a study of Graves' ophthalmopathy and Graves' hyperthyroidism. Study overall: Peripheral blood was gathered at the point of initial diagnosis, before any treatment started. Broader study findings: Blood was where most expanded thyroid clonotypes above 0.001 frequency also turned up.

This clonotype was seen at least ten times. Antigen specificity is unknown. Ophthalmopathy was moderately-to-severely active, CAS at least 3, NOSPECS at least 4, lasting under 3 months. Investigators amplified TCR beta CDR3 regions from RNA transcripts. First-round RT-PCR relied on HTBI primers, and a second-round multiplex PCR came next. TCRdb processed the multiplex PCR reads anew with MiXCR; each CDR3 protein has one entry. The repertoire holds 600,000 to 950,000 distinct CDR3 sequences, with roughly two fifths as singletons. The V gene end was trimmed by 3 bases and the J gene end by 0 bases; junction bases not matched to a gene: 7. There are 16 residues in the CDR3. Germline CDR1 is SGHVS and CDR2 is FQNEAQ.

The sequence derives from an adult man with Graves' ophthalmopathy. The sample consisted of peripheral blood. This rearrangement joins TRBV7-8 to TRBJ1-2; 7 nucleotides match TRBD1. CDR3 coding DNA: TGTGCCAGCAGCTTCGCCGGGACAGCCTCTAACTATGGCTACACCTTC. This gives the protein CASSFAGTASNYGYTF.